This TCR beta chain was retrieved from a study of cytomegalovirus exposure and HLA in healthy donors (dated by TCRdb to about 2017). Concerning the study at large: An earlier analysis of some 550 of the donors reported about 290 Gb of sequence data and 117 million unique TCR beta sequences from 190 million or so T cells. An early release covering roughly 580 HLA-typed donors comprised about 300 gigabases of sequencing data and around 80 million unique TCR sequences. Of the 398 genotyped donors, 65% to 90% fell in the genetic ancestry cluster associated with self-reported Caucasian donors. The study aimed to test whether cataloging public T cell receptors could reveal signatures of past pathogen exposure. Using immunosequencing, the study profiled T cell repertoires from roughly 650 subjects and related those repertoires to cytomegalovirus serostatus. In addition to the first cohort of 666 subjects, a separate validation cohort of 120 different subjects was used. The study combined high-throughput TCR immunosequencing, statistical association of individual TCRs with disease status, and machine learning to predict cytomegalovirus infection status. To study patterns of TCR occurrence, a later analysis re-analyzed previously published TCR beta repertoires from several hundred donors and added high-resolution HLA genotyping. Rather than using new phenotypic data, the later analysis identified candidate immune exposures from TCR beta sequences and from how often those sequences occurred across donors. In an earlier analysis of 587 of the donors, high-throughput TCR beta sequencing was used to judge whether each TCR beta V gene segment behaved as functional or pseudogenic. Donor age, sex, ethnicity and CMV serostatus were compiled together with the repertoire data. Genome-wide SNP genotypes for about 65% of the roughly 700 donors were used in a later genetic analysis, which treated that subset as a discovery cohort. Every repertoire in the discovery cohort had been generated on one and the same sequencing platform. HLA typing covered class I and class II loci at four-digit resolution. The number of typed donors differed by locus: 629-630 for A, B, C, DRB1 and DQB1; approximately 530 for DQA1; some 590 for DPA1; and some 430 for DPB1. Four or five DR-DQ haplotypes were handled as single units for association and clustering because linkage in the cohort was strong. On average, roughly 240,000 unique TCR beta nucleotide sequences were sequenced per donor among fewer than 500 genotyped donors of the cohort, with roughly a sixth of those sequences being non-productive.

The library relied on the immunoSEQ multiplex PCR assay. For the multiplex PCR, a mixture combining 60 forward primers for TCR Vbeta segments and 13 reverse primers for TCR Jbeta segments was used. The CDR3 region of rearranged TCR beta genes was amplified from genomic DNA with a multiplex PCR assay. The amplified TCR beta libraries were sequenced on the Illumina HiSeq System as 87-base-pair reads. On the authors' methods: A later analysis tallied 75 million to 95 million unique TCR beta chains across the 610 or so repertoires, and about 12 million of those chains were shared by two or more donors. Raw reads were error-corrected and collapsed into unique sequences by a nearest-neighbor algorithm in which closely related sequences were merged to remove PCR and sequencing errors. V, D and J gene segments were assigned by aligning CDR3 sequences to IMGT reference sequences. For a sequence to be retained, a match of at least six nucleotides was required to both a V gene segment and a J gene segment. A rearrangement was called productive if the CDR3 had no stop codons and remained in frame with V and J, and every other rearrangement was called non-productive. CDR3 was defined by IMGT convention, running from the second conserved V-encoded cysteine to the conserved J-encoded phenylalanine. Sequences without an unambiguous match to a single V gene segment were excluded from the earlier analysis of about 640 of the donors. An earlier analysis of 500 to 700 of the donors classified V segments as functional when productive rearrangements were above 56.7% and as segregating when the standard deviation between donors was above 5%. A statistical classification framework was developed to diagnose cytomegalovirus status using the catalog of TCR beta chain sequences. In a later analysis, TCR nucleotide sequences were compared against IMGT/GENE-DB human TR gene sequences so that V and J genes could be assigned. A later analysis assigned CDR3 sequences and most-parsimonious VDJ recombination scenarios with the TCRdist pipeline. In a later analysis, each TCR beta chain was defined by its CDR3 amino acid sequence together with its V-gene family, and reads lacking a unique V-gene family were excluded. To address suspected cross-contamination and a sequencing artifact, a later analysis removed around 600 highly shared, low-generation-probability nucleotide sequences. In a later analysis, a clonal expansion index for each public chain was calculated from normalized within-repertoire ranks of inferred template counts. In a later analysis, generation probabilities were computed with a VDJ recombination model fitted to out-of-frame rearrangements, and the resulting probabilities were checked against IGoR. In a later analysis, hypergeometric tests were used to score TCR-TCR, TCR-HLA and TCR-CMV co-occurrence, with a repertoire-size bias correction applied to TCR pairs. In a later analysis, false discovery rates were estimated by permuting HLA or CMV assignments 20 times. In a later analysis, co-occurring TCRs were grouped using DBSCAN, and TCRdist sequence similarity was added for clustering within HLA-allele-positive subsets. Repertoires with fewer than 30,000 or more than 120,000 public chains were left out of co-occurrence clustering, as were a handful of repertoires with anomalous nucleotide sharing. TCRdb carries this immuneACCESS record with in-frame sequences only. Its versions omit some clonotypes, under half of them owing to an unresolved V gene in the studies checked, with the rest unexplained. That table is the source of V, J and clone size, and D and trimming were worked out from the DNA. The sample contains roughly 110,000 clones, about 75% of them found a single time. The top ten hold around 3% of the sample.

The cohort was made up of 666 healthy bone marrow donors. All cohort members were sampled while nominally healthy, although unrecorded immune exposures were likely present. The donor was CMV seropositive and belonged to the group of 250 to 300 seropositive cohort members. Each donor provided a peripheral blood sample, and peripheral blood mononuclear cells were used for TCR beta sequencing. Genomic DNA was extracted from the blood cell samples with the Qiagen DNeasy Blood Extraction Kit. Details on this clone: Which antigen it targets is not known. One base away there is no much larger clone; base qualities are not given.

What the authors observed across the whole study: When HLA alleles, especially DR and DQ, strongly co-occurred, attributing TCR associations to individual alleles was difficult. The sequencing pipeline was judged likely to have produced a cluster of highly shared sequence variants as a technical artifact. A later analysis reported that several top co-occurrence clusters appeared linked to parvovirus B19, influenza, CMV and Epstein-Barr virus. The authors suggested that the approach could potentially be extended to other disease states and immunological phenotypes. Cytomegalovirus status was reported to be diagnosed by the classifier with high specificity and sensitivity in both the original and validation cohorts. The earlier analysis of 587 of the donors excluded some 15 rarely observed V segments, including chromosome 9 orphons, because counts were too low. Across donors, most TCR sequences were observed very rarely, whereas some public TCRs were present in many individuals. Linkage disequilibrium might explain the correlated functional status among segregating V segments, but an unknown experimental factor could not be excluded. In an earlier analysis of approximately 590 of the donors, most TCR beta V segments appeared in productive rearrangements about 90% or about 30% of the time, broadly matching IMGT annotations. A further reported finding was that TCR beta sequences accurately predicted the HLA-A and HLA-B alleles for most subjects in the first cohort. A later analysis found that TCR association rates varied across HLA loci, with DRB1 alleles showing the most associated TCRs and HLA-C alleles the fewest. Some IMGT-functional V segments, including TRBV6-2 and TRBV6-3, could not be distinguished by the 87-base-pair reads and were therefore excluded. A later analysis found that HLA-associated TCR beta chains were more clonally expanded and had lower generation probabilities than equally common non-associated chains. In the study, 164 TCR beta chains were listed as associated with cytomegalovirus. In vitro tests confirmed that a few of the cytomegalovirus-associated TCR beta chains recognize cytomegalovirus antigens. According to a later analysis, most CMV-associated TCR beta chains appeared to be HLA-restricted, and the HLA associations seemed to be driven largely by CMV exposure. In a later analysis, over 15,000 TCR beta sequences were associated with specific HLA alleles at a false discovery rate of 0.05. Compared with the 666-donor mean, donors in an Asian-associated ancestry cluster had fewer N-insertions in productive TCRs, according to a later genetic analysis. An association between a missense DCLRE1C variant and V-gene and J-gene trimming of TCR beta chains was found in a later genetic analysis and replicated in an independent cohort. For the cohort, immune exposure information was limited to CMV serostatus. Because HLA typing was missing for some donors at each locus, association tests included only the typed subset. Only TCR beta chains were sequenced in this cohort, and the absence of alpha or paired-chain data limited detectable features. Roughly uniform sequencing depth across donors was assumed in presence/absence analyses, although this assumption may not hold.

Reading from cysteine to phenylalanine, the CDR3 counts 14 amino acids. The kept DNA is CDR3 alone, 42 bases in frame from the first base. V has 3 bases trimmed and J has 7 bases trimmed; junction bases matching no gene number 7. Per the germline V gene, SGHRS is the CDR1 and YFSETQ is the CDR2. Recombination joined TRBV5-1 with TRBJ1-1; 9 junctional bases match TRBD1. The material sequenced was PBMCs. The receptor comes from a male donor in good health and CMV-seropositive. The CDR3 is CASSYTGGAVEAFF. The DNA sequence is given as TGCGCCAGCAGCTACACAGGGGGCGCGGTTGAAGCTTTCTTT.